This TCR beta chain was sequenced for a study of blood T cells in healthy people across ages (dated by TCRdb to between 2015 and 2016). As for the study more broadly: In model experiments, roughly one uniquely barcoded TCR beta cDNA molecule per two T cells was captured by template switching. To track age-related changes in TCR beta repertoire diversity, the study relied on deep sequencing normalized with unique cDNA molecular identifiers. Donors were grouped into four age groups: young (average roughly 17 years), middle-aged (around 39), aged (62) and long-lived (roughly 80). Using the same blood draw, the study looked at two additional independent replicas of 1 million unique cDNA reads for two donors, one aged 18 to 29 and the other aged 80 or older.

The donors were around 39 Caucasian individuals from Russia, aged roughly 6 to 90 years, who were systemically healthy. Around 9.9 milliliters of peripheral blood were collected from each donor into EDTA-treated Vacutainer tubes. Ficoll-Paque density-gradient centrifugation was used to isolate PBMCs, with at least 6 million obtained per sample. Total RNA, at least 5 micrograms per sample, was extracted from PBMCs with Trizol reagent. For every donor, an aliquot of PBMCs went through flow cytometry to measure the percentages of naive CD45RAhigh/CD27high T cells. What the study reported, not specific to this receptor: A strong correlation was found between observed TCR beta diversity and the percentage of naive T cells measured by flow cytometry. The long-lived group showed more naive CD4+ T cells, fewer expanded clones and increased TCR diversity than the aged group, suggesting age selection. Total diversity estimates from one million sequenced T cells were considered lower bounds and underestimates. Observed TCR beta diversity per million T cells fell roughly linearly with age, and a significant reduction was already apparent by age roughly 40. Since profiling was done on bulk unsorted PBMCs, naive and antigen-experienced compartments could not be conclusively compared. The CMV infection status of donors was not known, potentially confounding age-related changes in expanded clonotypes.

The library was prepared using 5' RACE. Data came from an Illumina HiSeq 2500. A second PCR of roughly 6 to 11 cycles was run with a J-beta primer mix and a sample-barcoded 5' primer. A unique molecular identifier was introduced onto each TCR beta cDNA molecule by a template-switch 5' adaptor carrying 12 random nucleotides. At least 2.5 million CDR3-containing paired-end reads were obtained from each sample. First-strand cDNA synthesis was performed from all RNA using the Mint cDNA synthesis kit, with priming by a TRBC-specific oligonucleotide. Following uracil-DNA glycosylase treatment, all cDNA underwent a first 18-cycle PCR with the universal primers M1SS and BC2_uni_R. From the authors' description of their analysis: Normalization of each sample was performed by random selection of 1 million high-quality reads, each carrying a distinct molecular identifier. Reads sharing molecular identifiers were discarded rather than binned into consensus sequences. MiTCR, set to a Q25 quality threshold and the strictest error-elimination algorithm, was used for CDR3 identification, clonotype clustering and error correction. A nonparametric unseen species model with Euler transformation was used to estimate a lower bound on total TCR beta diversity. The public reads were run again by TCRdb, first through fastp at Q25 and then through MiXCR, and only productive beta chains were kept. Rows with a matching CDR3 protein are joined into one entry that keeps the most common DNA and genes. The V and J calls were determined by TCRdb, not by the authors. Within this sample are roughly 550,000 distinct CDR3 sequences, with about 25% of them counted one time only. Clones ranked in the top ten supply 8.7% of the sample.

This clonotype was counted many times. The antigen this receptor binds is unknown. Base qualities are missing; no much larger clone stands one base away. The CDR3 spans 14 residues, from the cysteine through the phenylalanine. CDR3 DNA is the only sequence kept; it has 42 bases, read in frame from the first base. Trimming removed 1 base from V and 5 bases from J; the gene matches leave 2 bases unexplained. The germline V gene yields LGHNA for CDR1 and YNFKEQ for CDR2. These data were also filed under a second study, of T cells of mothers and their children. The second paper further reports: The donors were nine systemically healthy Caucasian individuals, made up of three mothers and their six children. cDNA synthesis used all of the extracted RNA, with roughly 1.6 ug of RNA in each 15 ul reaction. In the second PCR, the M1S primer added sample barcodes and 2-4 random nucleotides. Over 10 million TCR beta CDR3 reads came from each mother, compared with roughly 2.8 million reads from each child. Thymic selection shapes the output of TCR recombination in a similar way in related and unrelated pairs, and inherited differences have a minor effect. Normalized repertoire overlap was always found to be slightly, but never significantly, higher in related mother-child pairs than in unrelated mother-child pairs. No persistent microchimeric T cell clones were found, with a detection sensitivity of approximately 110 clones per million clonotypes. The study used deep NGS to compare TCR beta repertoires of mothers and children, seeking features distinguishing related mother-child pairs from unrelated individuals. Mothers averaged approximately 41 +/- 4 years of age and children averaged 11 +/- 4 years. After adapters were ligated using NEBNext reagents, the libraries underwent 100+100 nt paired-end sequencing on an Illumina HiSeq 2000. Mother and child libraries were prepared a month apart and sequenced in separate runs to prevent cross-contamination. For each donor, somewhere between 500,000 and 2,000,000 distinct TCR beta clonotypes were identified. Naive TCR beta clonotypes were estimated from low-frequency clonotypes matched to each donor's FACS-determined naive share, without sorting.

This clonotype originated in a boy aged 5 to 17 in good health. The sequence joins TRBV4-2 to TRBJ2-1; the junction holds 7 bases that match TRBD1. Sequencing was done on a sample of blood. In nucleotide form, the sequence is TGTGCCAGCAGCCAAGGTGACAGGGACAATGAGCAGTTCTTC. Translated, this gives CASSQGDRDNEQFF.